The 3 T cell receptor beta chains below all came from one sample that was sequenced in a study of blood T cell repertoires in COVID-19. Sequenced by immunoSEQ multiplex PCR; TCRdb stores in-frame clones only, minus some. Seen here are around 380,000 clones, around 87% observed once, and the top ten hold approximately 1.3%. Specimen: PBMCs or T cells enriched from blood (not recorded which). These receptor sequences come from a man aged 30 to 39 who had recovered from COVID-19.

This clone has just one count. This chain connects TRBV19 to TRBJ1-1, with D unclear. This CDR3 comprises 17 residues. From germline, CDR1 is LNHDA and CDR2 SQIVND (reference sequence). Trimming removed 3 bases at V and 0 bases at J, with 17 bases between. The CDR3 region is CASSIRGLGNLNTEAFF. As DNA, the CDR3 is TGTGCCAGTAGTATTCGAGGACTGGGGAACCTGAACACTGAAGCTTTCTTT.

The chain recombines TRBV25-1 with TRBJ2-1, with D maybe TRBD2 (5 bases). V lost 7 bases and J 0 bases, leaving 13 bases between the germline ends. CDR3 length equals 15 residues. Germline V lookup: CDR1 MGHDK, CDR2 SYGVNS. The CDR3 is CASKGLGSSYNEQFF. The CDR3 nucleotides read TGTGCCAGCAAGGGTCTAGGGAGCTCCTACAATGAGCAGTTCTTC.

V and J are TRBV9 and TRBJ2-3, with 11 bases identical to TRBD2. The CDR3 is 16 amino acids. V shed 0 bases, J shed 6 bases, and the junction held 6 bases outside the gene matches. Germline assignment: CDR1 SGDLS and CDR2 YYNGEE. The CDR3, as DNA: TGTGCCAGCAGCGTAGCTTCTAGCGGGGGGTACGATACGCAGTATTTT. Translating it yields CASSVASSGGYDTQYF.